This T cell receptor beta chain came from a study of siplizumab effects on memory and regulatory T cells. Study observations and caveats: It was never confirmed that proliferating Tregs from siplizumab cultures were suppressive. Siplizumab caused a significant drop in alloreactive sequences traceable to unstimulated CD4+ memory cells. Naive T cells looked more diverse than memory cells, and they looked like major contributors to the alloresponse.

V shed 5 bases and J shed 0 bases, with 7 bases lying between them. The germline V gene has CDR1 SGHAT and CDR2 FQDESV (reference sequence). This CDR3 is built from 13 residues. Clones were sequenced by immunoSEQ multiplex PCR, and TCRdb holds only the in-frame ones, with some missing. The sample contains about 82,000 clones, roughly 87% of which appear only once. With respect to this clone: Its antigen remains unknown.

The TCR was taken from a human donor in good health. Sequencing was performed on Tregs sorted from blood. This rearrangement joins TRBV11-1 to TRBJ2-5; D is unclear. The CDR3 DNA follows: TGTGCCAGCAGCCTTGAGAACCAAGAGACCCAGTACTTC. Translation gives CASSLENQETQYF.